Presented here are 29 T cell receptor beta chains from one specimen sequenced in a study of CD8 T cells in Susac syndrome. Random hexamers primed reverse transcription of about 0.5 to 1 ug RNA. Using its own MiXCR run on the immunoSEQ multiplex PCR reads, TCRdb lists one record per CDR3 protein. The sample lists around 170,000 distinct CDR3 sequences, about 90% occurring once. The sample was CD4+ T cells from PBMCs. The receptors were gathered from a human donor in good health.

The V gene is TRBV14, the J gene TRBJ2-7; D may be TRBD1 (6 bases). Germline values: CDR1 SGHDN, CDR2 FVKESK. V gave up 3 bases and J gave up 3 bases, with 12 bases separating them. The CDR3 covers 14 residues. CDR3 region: CASSQGGQYYEQYF. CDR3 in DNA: TGTGCCAGCAGCCAGGGCGGACAGTACTACGAGCAGTACTTC. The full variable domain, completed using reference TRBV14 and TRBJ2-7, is EAGVTQFPSHSVIEKGQTVTLRCDPISGHDNLYWYRRVMGKEIKFLLHFVKESKQDESGMPNNRFLAERTGGTYSTLKVQPAELEDSGVYFCASSQGGQYYEQYFGPGTRLTVT.

The CDR3 nucleotides are TGCGCCAGCAGCTCCGGGGTCACCTACGAGCAGTACTTC. As protein: CASSSGVTYEQYF. The rearrangement uses TRBV5-1 and TRBJ2-7, with D possibly being TRBD2 (5 bases). This CDR3 region has 13 residues. Between the trimmed V and J ends, which lost 3 bases and 2 bases, there was a span of 9 bases. Germline lookup yields CDR1 SGHRS and CDR2 YFSETQ.

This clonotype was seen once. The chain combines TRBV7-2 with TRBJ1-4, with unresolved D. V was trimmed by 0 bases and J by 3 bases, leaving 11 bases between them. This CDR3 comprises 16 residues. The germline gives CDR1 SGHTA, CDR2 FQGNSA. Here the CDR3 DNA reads TGTGCCAGCAGCTTAGCCTACCAGTGGGCTAATGAAAAACTGTTTTTT. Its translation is CASSLAYQWANEKLFF.

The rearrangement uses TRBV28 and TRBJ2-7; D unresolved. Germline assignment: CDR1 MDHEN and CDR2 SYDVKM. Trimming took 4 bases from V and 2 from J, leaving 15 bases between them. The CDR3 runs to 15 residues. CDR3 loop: CASSSPGVYPYEQYF. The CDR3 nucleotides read TGTGCCAGCAGTTCCCCAGGCGTCTATCCCTACGAGCAGTACTTC.

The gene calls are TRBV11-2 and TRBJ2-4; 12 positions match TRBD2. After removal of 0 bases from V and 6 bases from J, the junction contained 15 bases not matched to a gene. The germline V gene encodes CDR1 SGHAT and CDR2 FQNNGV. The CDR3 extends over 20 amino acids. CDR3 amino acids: CASSLEASGGARRRGNIQYF. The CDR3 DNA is TGTGCCAGCAGCTTAGAGGCTAGCGGGGGGGCCAGGAGGCGCGGAAACATTCAGTACTTC.

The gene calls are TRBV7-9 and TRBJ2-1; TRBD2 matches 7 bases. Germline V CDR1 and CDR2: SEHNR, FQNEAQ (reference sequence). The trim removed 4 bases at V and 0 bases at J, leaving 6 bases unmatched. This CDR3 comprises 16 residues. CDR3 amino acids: CASSSLGGSSYNEQFF. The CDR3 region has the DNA TGTGCCAGCAGCTCCCTCGGGGGGAGCTCCTACAATGAGCAGTTCTTC. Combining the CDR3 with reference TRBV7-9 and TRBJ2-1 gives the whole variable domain DTGVSQNPRHKITKRGQNVTFRCDPISEHNRLYWYRQTLGQGPEFLTYFQNEAQLEKSRLLSDRFSAERPKGSFSTLEIQRTEQGDSAMYLCASSSLGGSSYNEQFFGPGTRLTVL.

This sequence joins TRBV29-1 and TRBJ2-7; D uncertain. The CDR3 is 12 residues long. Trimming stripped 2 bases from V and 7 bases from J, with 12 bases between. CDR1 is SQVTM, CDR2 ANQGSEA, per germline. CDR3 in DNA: TGCAGCGTTGAACGGGCCGAGAGGGAGCAGTACTTC. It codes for CSVERAEREQYF.

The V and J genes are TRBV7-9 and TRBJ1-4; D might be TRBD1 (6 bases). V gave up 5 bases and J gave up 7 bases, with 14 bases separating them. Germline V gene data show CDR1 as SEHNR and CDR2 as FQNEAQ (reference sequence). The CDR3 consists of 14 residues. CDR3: CASSLGRGSEKLFF. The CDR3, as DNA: TGTGCCAGCAGCCTTGGTAGGGGGTCTGAAAAACTGTTTTTT.

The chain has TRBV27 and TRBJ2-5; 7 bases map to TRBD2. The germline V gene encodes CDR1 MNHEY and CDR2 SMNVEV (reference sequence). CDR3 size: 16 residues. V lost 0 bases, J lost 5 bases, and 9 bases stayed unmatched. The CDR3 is CASSLSSSGGQETQYF. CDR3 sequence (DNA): TGTGCCAGCAGTTTATCGTCTAGCGGAGGGCAGGAGACCCAGTACTTC.

CDR3 residues: CASSPAGARQETQYF. The CDR3 DNA reads as TGCGCCAGCAGCCCCGCAGGGGCGAGACAAGAGACCCAGTACTTC. The V and J genes are TRBV5-1 and TRBJ2-5; D is possibly TRBD1 (6 bases). The V gene lost 4 bases and the J gene lost 2 bases, with 15 bases spanning the gap. The CDR3 sequence is 15 residues long. Per germline, CDR1 SGHRS and CDR2 YFSETQ.

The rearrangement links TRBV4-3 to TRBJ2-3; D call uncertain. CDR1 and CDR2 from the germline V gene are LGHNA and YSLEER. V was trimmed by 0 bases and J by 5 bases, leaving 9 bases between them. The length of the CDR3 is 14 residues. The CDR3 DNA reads TGCGCCAGCAGCCAAGATCATAGGTTAGATACGCAGTATTTT. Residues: CASSQDHRLDTQYF.

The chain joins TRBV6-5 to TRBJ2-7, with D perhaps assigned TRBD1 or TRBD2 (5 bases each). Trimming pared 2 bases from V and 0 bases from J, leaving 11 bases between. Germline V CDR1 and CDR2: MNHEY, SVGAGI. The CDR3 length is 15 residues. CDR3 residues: CASSYGALDSYEQYF. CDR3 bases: TGTGCCAGCAGTTACGGGGCACTAGACTCCTACGAGCAGTACTTC.

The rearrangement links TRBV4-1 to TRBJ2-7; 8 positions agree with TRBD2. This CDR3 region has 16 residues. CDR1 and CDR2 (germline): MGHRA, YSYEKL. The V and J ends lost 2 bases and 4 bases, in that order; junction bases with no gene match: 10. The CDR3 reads CASSQKPELAEYEQYF. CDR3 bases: TGCGCCAGCAGCCAAAAACCCGAACTAGCGGAATACGAGCAGTACTTC.

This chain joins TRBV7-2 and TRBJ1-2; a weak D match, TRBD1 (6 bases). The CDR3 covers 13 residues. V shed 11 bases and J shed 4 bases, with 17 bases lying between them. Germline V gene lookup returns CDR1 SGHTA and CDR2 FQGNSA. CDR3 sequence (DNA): TGTGCCGGCGACAGCAGGGGTACCTATGGCTACACCTTC. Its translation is CAGDSRGTYGYTF. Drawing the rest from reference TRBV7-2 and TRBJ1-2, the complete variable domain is GAGVSQSPSNKVTEKGKDVELRCDPISGHTALYWYRQSLGQGLEFLIYFQGNSAPDKSGLPSDRFSAERTGGSVSTLTIQRTQQEDSAVYLCAGDSRGTYGYTFGSGTRLTVV.

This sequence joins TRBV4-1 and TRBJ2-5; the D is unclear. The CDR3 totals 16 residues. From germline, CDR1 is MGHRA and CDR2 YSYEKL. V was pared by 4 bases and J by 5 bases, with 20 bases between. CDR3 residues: CASSLLNLGFAETQYF. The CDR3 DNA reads TGCGCCAGCAGCCTCCTAAACCTAGGTTTTGCGGAGACCCAGTACTTC.

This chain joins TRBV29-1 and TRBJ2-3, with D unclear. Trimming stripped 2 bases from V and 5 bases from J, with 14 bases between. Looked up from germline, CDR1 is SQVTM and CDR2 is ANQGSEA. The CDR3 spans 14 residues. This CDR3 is CSVERGQVGDTQYF. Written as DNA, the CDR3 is TGCAGCGTTGAACGTGGGCAGGTTGGAGATACGCAGTATTTT.

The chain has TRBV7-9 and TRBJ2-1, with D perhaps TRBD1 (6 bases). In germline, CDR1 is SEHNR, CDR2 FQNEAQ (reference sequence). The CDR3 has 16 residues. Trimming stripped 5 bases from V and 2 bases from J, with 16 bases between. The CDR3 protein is CASSPASGTPYNEQFF. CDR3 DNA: TGTGCCAGCAGCCCTGCCTCCGGGACACCCTACAATGAGCAGTTCTTC. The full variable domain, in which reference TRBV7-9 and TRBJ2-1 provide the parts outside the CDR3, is DTGVSQNPRHKITKRGQNVTFRCDPISEHNRLYWYRQTLGQGPEFLTYFQNEAQLEKSRLLSDRFSAERPKGSFSTLEIQRTEQGDSAMYLCASSPASGTPYNEQFFGPGTRLTVL.

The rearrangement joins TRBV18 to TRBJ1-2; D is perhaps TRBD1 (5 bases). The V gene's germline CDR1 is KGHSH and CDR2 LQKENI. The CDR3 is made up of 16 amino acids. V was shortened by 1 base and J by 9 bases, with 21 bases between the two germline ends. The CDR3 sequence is CASSPQGNRMVLRYTF. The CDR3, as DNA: TGTGCCAGCTCACCACAGGGGAACAGGATGGTTTTGCGCTACACCTTC. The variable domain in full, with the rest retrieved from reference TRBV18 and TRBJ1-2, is NAGVMQNPRHLVRRRGQEARLRCSPMKGHSHVYWYRQLPEEGLKFMVYLQKENIIDESGMPKERFSAEFPKEGPSILRIQQVVRGDSAAYFCASSPQGNRMVLRYTFGSGTRLTVV.

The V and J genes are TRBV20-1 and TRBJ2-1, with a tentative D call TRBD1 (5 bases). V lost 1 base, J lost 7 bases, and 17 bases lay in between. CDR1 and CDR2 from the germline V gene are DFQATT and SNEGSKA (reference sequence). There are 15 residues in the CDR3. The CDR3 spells CSARGGMGKGNEQFF. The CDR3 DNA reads TGCAGTGCTAGAGGTGGAATGGGGAAGGGGAATGAGCAGTTCTTC.

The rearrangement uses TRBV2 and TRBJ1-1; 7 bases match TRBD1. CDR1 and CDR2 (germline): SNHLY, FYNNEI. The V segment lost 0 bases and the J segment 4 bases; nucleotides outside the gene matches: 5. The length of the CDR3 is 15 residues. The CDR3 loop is CASSEAGRGITEAFF. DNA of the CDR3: TGTGCCAGCAGTGAAGCGGGCAGGGGGATCACTGAAGCTTTCTTT.

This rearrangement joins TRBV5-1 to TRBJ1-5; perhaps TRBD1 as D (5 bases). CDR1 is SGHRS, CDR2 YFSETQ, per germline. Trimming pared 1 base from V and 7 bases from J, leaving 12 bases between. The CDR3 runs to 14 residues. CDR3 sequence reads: CASSLMGRDQPQHF. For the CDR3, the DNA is TGCGCCAGCAGCTTGATGGGAAGGGACCAGCCCCAGCATTTT. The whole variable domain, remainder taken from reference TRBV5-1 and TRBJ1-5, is KAGVTQTPRYLIKTRGQQVTLSCSPISGHRSVSWYQQTPGQGLQFLFEYFSETQRNKGNFPGRFSGRQFSNSRSEMNVSTLELGDSALYLCASSLMGRDQPQHFGDGTRLSIL.

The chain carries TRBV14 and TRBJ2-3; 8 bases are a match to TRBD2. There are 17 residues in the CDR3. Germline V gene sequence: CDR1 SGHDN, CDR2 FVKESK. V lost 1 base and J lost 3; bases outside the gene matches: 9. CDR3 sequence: CASSQGYSGGRTDTQYF. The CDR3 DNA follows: TGTGCCAGCAGCCAAGGCTACTCCGGCGGGAGGACAGATACGCAGTATTTT.

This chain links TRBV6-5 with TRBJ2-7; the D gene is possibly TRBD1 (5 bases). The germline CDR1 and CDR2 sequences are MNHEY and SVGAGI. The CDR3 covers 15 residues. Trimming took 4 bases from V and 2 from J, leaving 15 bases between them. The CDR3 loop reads CASSFATATPYEQYF. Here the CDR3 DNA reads TGTGCCAGCAGTTTCGCGACAGCTACTCCCTACGAGCAGTACTTC.

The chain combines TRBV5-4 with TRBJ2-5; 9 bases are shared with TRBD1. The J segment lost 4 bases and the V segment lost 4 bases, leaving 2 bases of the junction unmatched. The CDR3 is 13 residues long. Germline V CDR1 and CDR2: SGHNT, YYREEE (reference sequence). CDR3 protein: CASSTQGAETQYF. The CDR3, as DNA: TGTGCCAGCAGCACACAGGGGGCAGAGACCCAGTACTTC.

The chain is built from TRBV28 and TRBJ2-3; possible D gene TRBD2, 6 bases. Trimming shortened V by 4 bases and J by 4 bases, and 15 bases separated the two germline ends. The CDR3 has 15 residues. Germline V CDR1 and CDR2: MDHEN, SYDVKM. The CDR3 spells CASSSGLAGPDTQYF. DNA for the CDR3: TGTGCCAGCAGTTCGGGACTGGCGGGTCCAGATACGCAGTATTTT.

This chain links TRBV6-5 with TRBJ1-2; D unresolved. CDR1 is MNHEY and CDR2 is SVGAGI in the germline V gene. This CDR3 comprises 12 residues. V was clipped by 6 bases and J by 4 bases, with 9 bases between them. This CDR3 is CASSQDGYGYTF. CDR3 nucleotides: TGTGCCAGCAGCCAGGACGGCTATGGCTACACCTTC.

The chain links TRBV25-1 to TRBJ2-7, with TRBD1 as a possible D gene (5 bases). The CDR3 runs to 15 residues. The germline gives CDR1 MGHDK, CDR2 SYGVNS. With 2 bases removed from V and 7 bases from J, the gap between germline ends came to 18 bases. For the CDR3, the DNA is TGTGCCAGCAGTGAAAGGGGCAGCCTGGGCTGGGAGCAGTACTTC. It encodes CASSERGSLGWEQYF.

For the CDR3, the DNA is TGTGCCAGCTCGGCGGGACAAATGAACACTGAAGCTTTCTTT. It yields the protein CASSAGQMNTEAFF. V gene TRBV18 combines with J gene TRBJ1-1, with D possibly matching TRBD1 (6 bases). From germline, CDR1 is KGHSH and CDR2 LQKENI. With 6 bases removed from V and 0 bases from J, the gap between germline ends came to 11 bases. The CDR3 is 14 amino acids.

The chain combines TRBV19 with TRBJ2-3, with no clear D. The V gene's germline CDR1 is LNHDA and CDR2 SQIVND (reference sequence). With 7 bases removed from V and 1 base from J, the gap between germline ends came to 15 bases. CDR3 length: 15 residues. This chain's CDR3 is CASTSGDTRTDTQYF. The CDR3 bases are TGTGCCAGTACCTCGGGTGACACCCGCACAGATACGCAGTATTTT. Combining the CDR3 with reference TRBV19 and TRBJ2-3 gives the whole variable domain DGGITQSPKYLFRKEGQNVTLSCEQNLNHDAMYWYRQDPGQGLRLIYYSQIVNDFQKGDIAEGYSVSREKKESFPLTVTSAQKNPTAFYLCASTSGDTRTDTQYFGPGTRLTVL.